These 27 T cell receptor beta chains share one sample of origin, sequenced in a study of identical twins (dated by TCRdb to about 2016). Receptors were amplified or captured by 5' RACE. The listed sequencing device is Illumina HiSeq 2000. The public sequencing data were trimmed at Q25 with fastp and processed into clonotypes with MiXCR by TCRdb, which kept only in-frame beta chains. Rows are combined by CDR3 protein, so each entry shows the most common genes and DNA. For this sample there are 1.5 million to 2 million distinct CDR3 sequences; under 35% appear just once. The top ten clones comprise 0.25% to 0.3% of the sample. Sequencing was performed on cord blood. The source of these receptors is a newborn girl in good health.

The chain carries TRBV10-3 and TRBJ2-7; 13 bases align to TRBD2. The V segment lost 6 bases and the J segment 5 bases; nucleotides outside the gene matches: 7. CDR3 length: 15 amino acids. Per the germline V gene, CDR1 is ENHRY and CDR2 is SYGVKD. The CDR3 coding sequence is TGTGCCATCAGCGGGACTAGCGGGGCTAACCACGAGCAGTACTTC. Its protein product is CAISGTSGANHEQYF.

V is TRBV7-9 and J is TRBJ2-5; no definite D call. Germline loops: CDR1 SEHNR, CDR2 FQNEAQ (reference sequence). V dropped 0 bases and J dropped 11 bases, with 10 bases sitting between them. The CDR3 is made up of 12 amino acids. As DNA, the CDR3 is TGTGCCAGCAGCTTAGCGAAAGAGGAGCAGTACTTC. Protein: CASSLAKEEQYF.

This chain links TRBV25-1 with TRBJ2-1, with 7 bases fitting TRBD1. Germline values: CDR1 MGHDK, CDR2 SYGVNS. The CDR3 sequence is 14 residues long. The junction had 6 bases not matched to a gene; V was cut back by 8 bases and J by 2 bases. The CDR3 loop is CASSMTGPYNEQFF. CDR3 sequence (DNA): TGTGCCAGCTCAATGACAGGGCCCTACAATGAGCAGTTCTTC.

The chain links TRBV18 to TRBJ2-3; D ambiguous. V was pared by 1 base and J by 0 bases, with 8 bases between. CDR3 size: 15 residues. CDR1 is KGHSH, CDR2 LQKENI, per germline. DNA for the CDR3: TGTGCCAGCTCACCACAAGTGGCTAGCACAGATACGCAGTATTTT. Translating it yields CASSPQVASTDTQYF.

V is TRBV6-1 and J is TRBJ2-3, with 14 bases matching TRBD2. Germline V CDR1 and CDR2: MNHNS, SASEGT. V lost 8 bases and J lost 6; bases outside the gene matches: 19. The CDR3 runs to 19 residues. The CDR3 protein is CASGRLAGGRRGSSDTQYF. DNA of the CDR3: TGTGCCAGCGGAAGACTAGCGGGGGGGCGAAGGGGTAGTTCGGATACGCAGTATTTT.

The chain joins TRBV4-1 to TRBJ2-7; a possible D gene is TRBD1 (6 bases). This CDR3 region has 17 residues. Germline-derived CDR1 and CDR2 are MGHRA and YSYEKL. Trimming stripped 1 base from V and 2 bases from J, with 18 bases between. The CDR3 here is CASSQAFSRGPTYEQYF. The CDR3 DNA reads TGCGCCAGCAGCCAAGCATTTTCCAGGGGCCCTACCTACGAGCAGTACTTC.

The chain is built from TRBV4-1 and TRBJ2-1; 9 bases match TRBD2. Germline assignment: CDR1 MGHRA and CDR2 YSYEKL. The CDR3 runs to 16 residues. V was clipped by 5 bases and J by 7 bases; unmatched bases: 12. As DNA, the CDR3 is TGCGCCAGCAGCTCCCGACTGCAGCGGGAGGATAATGAGCAGTTCTTC. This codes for CASSSRLQREDNEQFF.

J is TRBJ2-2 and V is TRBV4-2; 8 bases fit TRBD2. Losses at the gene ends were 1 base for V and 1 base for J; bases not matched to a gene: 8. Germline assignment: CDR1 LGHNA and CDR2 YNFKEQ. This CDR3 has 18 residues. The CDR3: CASSQVFQAGGNTGELFF. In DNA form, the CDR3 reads TGTGCCAGCAGCCAAGTGTTTCAGGCGGGAGGGAACACCGGGGAGCTGTTTTTT.

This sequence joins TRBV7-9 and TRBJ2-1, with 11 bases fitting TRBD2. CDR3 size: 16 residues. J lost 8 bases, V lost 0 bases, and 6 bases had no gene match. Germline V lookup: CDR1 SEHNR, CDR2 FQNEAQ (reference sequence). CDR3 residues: CASSLAPSGRQYEQFF. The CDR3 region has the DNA TGTGCCAGCAGCTTAGCGCCTAGCGGGAGGCAGTATGAGCAGTTCTTC.

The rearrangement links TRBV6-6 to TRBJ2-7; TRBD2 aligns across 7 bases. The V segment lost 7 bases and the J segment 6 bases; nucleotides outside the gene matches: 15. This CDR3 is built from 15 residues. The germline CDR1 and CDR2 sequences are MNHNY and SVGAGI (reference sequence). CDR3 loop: CASISTGLTTCEQYF. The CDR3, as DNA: TGTGCCAGCATTAGTACGGGACTAACCACCTGCGAGCAGTACTTC.

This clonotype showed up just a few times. CDR3 protein: CSAPGLAGGEQYF. CDR3 nucleotide sequence: TGCAGTGCCCCGGGGCTAGCGGGGGGCGAGCAGTACTTC. V usage is TRBV20-1 and J usage is TRBJ2-5; TRBD2 matches 11 bases. Matching the DNA end better, TRBJ2-7 makes the J call doubtful. Germline-derived CDR1 and CDR2 are DFQATT and SNEGSKA (reference sequence). The length of the CDR3 is 13 residues.

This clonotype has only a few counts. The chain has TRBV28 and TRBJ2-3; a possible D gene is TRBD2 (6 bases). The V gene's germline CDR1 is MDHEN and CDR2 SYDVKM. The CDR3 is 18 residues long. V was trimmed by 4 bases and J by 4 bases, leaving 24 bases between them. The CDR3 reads CASSSQTGTSPRADTQYF. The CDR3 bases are TGTGCCAGCAGTTCTCAAACCGGGACTTCCCCTCGCGCAGATACGCAGTATTTT. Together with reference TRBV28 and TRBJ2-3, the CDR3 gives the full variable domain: DVKVTQSSRYLVKRTGEKVFLECVQDMDHENMFWYRQDPGLGLRLIYFSYDVKMKEKGDIPEGYSVSREKKERFSLILESASTNQTSMYLCASSSQTGTSPRADTQYFGPGTRLTVL.

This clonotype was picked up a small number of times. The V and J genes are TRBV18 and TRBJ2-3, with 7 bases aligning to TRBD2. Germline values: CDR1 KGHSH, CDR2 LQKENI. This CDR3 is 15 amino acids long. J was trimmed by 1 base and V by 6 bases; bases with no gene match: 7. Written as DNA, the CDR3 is TGTGCCAGCTCCCACTTGAGCGGGGGCACAGATACGCAGTATTTT. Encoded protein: CASSHLSGGTDTQYF.

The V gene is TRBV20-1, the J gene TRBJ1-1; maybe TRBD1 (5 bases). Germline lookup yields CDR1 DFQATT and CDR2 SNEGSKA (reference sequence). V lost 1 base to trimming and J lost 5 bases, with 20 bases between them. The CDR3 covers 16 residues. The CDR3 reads CSARGTDTPGGTEAFF. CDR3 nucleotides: TGCAGTGCTAGAGGAACAGACACCCCTGGGGGGACTGAAGCTTTCTTT.

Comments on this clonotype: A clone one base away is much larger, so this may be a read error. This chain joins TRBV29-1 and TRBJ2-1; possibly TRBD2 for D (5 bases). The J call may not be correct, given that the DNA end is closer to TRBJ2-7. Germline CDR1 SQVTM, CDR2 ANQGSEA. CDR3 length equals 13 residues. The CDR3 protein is CSVDRRFYNEQYF. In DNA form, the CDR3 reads TGCAGCGTTGACAGGAGGTTCTACAATGAGCAGTACTTC.

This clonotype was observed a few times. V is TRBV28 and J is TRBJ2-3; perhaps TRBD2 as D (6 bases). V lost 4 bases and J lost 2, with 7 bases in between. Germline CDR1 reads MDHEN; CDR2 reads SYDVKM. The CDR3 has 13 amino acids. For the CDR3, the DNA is TGTGCCAGCAGTTGGAGGGCCACAGATACGCAGTATTTT. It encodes CASSWRATDTQYF.

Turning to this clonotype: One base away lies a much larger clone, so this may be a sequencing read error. The CDR3 here is CAGSRTRQRRTDTQYF. CDR3 DNA sequence: TGTGCCGGCAGCAGAACTCGGCAGAGAAGGACAGATACGCAGTATTTT. This rearrangement joins TRBV11-2 to TRBJ2-3; unclear D gene. The CDR3 is 16 residues long. Germline V gene sequence: CDR1 SGHAT, CDR2 FQNNGV.

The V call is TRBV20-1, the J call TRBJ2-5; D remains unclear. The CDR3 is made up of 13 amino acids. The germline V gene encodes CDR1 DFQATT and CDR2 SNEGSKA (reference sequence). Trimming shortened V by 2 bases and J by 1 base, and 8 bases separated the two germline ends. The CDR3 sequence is CSARQVLQETQYF. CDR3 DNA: TGCAGTGCTAGACAGGTGCTCCAAGAGACCCAGTACTTC.

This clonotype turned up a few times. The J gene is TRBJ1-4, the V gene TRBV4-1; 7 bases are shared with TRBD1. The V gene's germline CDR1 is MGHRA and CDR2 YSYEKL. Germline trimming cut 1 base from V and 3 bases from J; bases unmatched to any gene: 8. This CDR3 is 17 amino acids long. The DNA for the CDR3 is TGCGCCAGCAGCCAAGTGGGACAGCATCGACCTAATGAAAAACTGTTTTTT. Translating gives CASSQVGQHRPNEKLFF.

CDR3 protein: CATTGGNSSYNEQFF. The CDR3 DNA follows: TGTGCCACGACCGGGGGTAATAGCTCCTACAATGAGCAGTTCTTC. The rearrangement joins TRBV7-9 to TRBJ2-1; weak D call: TRBD2 (6 bases). In germline, CDR1 is SEHNR, CDR2 FQNEAQ (reference sequence). V was trimmed by 10 bases and J by 0 bases, leaving 16 bases between them. The CDR3 totals 15 residues.

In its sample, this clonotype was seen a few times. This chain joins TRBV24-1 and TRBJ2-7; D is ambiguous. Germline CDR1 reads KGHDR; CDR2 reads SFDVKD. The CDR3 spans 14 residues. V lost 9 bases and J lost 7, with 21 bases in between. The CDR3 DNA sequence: TGTGCCACCCACCAAGGGCACGGATACAATGAGCAGTACTTC. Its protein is CATHQGHGYNEQYF.

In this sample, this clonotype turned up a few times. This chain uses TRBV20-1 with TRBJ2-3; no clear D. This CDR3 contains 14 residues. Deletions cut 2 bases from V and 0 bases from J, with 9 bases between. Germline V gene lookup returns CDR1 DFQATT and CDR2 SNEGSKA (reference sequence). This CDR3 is CSARSPSSTDTQYF. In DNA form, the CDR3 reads TGCAGTGCTAGATCCCCCTCTAGCACAGATACGCAGTATTTT.

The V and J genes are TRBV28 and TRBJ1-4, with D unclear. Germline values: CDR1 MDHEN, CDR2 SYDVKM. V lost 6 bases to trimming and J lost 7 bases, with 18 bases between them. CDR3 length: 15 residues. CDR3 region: CASRRTGSSGEKLFF. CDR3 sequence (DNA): TGTGCCAGCAGGAGAACGGGGAGTTCCGGTGAAAAACTGTTTTTT.

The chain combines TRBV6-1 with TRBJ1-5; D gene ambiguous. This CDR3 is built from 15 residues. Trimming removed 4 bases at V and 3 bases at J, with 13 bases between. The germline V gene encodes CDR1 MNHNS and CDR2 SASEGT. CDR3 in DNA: TGTGCCAGCAGTGTGGAGTGGCAGATCAATCAGCCCCAGCATTTT. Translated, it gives CASSVEWQINQPQHF.

The CDR3 loop reads CASSFSRDRVNSPLHF. The CDR3 DNA is TGTGCCAGCAGCTTTTCCCGCGACAGGGTCAATTCACCCCTCCACTTT. The chain is built from TRBV7-2 and TRBJ1-6; the match to TRBD1 covers 7 bases. The CDR3 extends over 16 amino acids. The V gene end was trimmed by 3 bases and the J gene end by 7 bases; junction bases not matched to a gene: 9. CDR1 and CDR2 (germline): SGHTA, FQGNSA.

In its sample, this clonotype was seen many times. The CDR3 protein is CASHPTGDYYGYTF. CDR3 in DNA: TGTGCCAGTCACCCAACGGGGGACTACTATGGCTACACCTTC. The V and J genes are TRBV3-1 and TRBJ1-2; D might be TRBD1 (5 bases). This CDR3 is built from 14 residues. Trimming took off 9 bases at V and 3 bases at J, with 17 bases between the two ends. Germline CDR1 is LGHDT and CDR2 is YNNKEL (reference sequence).

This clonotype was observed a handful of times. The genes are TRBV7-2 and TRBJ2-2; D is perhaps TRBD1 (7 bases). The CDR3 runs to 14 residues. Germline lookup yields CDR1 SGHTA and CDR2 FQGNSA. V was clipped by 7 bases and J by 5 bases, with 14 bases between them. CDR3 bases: TGTGCCAGCACCAACAGGGGAGGTACCGGGGAGCTGTTTTTT. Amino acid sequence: CASTNRGGTGELFF.